This T cell receptor (beta chain) emerged from a study of T cells in localized non-small cell lung cancer. This clone is classed as medium-sized. The assay was immunoSEQ multiplex PCR, and TCRdb's table has in-frame clones only and misses some. The sample gives about 1,600 clones, around 25% of which show up once; around an eighth is in the top ten. V shed 0 bases, J shed 5 bases, and the junction held 13 bases outside the gene matches. The CDR3 extends over 17 amino acids. From germline, CDR1 is SGDLS and CDR2 YYNGEE. This material consisted of lung tumor tissue, taken before any cancer treatment. The V call is TRBV9, the J call TRBJ1-1; 7 bases agree with TRBD1. This TCR was recovered from a woman aged 35-75 years with stage I lung adenocarcinoma. CDR3 sequence reads: CASSVDPVGQAETEAFF. The CDR3 DNA sequence: TGTGCCAGCAGCGTAGACCCCGTCGGACAGGCAGAAACTGAAGCTTTCTTT.